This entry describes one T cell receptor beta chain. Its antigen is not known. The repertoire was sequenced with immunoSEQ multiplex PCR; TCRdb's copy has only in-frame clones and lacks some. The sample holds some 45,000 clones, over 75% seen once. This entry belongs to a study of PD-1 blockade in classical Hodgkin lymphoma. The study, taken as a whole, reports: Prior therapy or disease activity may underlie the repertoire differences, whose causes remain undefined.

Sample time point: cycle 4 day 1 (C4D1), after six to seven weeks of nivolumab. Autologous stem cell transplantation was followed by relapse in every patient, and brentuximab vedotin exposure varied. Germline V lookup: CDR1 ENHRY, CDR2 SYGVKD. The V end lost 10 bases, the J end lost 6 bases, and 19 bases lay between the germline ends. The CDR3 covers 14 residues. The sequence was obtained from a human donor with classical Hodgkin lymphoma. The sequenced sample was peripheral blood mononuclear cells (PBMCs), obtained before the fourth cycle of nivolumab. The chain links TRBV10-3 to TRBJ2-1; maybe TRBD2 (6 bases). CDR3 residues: CATDRDSSANEQFF. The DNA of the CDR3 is TGTGCCACCGACCGGGACTCCAGCGCCAATGAGCAGTTCTTC.